The 16 T cell receptor beta chains given below trace back to one sample, sequenced in a study of regulatory T cells in long-lasting Graves disease. Building the TCR beta libraries relied on iRepertoire HTBI primers, and CDR3 regions underwent Arm-PCR. TCRdb re-analysed the multiplex PCR reads in MiXCR, keeping a single row per CDR3 protein. The sample lists around 400,000 distinct CDR3 sequences; around 22% were seen once. Time point noted: persistent/refractory GD, antithyroid drugs over 5 years with positive TRAb. From RNA extracted from PBMCs, the TCR library was made. The material sequenced was peripheral blood mononuclear cells (PBMCs), taken when the disease was refractory, from a patient treated with antithyroid drugs. All receptors derive from a female donor with Graves disease.

This clonotype was counted only a few times. The chain links TRBV7-2 to TRBJ1-5; no definite D call. Per the germline V gene, CDR1 is SGHTA and CDR2 is FQGNSA. V lost 2 bases and J 9 bases, leaving 8 bases between the germline ends. CDR3 size: 12 residues. CDR3 protein: CASSLSGRPQHF. CDR3 DNA: TGTGCCAGCAGCTTATCGGGCAGGCCCCAGCATTTT.

This clonotype was seen repeatedly, ten times or more. V gene TRBV2 combines with J gene TRBJ2-5, with 14 bases matching TRBD2. Per the germline V gene, CDR1 is SNHLY and CDR2 is FYNNEI. J gave up 1 base and V 8 bases, and 15 bases lay outside the gene matches. The CDR3 contains 19 residues. CDR3 nucleotide sequence: TGTGCCAGCTGGCCGGGACTAGCGGGAGTTGTAGCAAGCCAAGAGACCCAGTACTTC. Amino acids: CASWPGLAGVVASQETQYF.

The chain uses TRBV25-1 and TRBJ1-4, with D unclear. There are 14 residues in the CDR3. Germline V gene sequence: CDR1 MGHDK, CDR2 SYGVNS. V lost 6 bases to trimming and J lost 5 bases, with 13 bases between them. This CDR3 reads CASSALSPNEKLFF. For the CDR3, the DNA is TGTGCCAGCAGCGCCCTAAGCCCCAATGAAAAACTGTTTTTT.

The chain uses TRBV27 and TRBJ2-7; D remains unclear. The germline CDR1 and CDR2 sequences are MNHEY and SMNVEV (reference sequence). The CDR3 sequence is 13 residues long. V shed 3 bases and J shed 6 bases, with 12 bases lying between them. The CDR3 loop reads CASSFLIGGEQYF. The CDR3, as DNA: TGTGCCAGCAGTTTTTTGATCGGTGGCGAGCAGTACTTC.

CDR3 in amino acids: CSTLPIAGGPGELFF. The CDR3 DNA reads TGCAGTACTCTTCCTATAGCGGGAGGGCCCGGGGAGCTGTTTTTT. The genes are TRBV20-1 and TRBJ2-2; 11 positions agree with TRBD2. The V segment lost 8 bases and the J segment 6 bases; nucleotides outside the gene matches: 11. The CDR3 totals 15 residues. CDR1 is DFQATT, CDR2 SNEGSKA, per germline (reference sequence).

The rearrangement joins TRBV7-9 to TRBJ1-1; weak D call: TRBD1 (5 bases). The germline gives CDR1 SEHNR, CDR2 FQNEAQ (reference sequence). The germline V and J ends were trimmed by 3 bases and 4 bases, with 12 bases remaining between them. The CDR3 contains 14 residues. The CDR3, as DNA: TGTGCCAGCAGCTTCAACACGGGGGTCACTGAAGCTTTCTTT. Translation gives CASSFNTGVTEAFF.

The chain recombines TRBV14 with TRBJ2-5, with 11 bases fitting TRBD2. The V gene end was trimmed by 2 bases and the J gene end by 5 bases; junction bases not matched to a gene: 16. CDR1 is SGHDN, CDR2 FVKESK, per germline. The CDR3 is 19 residues long. CDR3 loop: CASSQRRLPGLAVRETQYF. CDR3 DNA sequence: TGTGCCAGCAGCCAACGACGACTCCCGGGACTAGCGGTTCGGGAGACCCAGTACTTC.

This clonotype was observed at least ten times. This chain connects TRBV7-8 to TRBJ1-4, with D possibly TRBD1 on 6 matching bases. Germline values: CDR1 SGHVS, CDR2 FQNEAQ. The ends were cut back, 5 bases at V and 6 bases at J, with 34 bases in the middle. The CDR3 runs 21 residues. The DNA of the CDR3 is TGTGCCAGCAGCACTCCCAGGGGTCATCCCTCGAGGGAGTGGGCCTATGAAAAACTGTTTTTT. Its protein is CASSTPRGHPSREWAYEKLFF.

This rearrangement joins TRBV30 to TRBJ1-1; D unresolved. CDR3 length equals 11 residues. Germline CDR1 reads GTSNPN; CDR2 reads SVGIG (reference sequence). Trimming took 8 bases from V and 2 from J, leaving 9 bases between them. CDR3 sequence (DNA): TGTGCCCGTCTCATAAACACTGAAGCTTTCTTT. Amino acids: CARLINTEAFF.

This clonotype has just a few counts. The chain links TRBV9 to TRBJ1-1, with 8 bases identical to TRBD1. The germline V gene encodes CDR1 SGDLS and CDR2 YYNGEE. Unmatched junction bases numbered 9, after V lost 0 bases and J lost 11 bases. CDR3 length equals 14 residues. The DNA of the CDR3 is TGTGCCAGCAGCGTAGAAGACAGGGGAAGAAGGGCTTTCTTT. This encodes CASSVEDRGRRAFF.

CDR3 sequence: CASSLDGTANSPLHF. Here the CDR3 DNA reads TGCGCCAGCAGCTTGGACGGGACAGCGAATTCACCCCTCCACTTT. The V gene is TRBV5-1, the J gene TRBJ1-6, with 7 bases aligning to TRBD1. This CDR3 region has 15 residues. Trimming cost V 0 bases and J 7 bases; bases outside gene matches: 4. Germline V lookup: CDR1 SGHRS, CDR2 YFSETQ.

Ten or more counts support this clonotype. The chain employs TRBV20-1 and TRBJ2-7; D unresolved. This CDR3 is 14 amino acids long. Trimming left V 1 base short and J 6 bases short, with 16 bases between. Germline CDR1 reads DFQATT; CDR2 reads SNEGSKA (reference sequence). The CDR3 coding sequence is TGCAGTGCTAGAGCCCACGTTACGGCTGGCGAGCAGTACTTC. Translation: CSARAHVTAGEQYF.

This clonotype was counted at least ten times. The chain is built from TRBV11-2 and TRBJ2-5, with 9 bases identical to TRBD2. The CDR3 covers 14 residues. Germline V gene sequence: CDR1 SGHAT, CDR2 FQNNGV. Trimming cost V 2 bases and J 7 bases; bases outside gene matches: 5. DNA of the CDR3: TGTGCCAGCAGCTTAATCGCGGGAGGGGTGACCCAGTACTTC. Protein sequence: CASSLIAGGVTQYF.

V usage is TRBV9 and J usage is TRBJ2-5, with 7 bases aligning to TRBD1. The CDR3 spans 16 residues. After removal of 3 bases from V and 1 base from J, the junction contained 9 bases not matched to a gene. Germline-derived CDR1 and CDR2 are SGDLS and YYNGEE. The CDR3 nucleotides read TGTGCCAGCAGCGGACAACACAGGGGCTTCCAAGAGACCCAGTACTTC. Its translation is CASSGQHRGFQETQYF.

This clonotype was observed at least ten times. The chain employs TRBV28 and TRBJ2-7, with 10 bases fitting TRBD2. Germline loops: CDR1 MDHEN, CDR2 SYDVKM. The V and J ends lost 3 bases and 1 base, in that order; junction bases with no gene match: 6. The CDR3 is 16 residues long. The DNA for the CDR3 is TGTGCCAGCAGTTTTGGCGGACTAGCGGAGTCCTACGAGCAGTACTTC. It encodes CASSFGGLAESYEQYF.

This clonotype was observed many times. The chain combines TRBV11-2 with TRBJ2-7; no clear D gene. V was trimmed by 5 bases and J by 3 bases, leaving 17 bases between them. The germline CDR1 and CDR2 sequences are SGHAT and FQNNGV. This CDR3 spans 15 amino acids. CDR3 bases: TGTGCCAGCAGCGAGATCGGAGAGGTGGGCTACGAGCAGTACTTC. This translates into CASSEIGEVGYEQYF.